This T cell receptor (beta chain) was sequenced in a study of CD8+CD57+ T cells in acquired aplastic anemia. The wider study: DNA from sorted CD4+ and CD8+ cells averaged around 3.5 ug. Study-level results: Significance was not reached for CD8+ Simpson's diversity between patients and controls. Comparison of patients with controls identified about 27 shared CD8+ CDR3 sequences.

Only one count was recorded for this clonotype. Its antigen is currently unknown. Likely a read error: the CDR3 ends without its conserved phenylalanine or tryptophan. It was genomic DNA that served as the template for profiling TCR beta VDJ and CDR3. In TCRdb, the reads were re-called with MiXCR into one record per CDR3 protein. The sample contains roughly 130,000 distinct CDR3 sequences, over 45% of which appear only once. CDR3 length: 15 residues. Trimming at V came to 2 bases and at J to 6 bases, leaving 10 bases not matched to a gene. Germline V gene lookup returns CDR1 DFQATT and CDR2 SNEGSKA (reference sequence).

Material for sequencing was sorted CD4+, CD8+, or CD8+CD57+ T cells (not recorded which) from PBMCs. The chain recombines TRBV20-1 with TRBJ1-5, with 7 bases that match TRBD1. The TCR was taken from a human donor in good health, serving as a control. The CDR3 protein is CSARRGQGIGQPQHY. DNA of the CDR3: TGCAGTGCTAGAAGGGGGCAGGGGATCGGTCAGCCCCAGCATTAT.